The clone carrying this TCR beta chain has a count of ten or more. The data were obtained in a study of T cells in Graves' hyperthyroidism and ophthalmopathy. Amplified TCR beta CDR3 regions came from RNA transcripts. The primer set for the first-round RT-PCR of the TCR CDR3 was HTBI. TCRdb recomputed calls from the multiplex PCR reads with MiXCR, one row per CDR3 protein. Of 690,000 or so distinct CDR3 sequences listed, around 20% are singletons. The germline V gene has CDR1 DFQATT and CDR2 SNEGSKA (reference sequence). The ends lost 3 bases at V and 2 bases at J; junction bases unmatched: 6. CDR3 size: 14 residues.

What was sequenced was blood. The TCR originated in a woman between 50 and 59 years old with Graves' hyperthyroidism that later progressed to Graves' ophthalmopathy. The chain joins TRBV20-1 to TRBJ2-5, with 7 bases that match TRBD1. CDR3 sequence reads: CSARSQGVQETQYF. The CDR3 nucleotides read TGCAGTGCTAGGAGCCAGGGGGTTCAAGAGACCCAGTACTTC.